This T cell receptor beta chain derives from a study of early T cells in non-severe SARS-CoV-2 infection. At the level of the study: Alpha and beta chains were unpaired, from unsorted whole-blood bulk RNA.

Regarding the study as a whole: Private and CD4 specificities were missed by VDJdb matching, which favored anti-spike CD8 responses.

Unique molecular identifiers tagged individual cDNA molecules. In TCRdb, the 5' RACE reads were re-called with MiXCR into one record per CDR3 protein. The profile shows tens of thousands of distinct CDR3 sequences, under 7% of them singletons. This clonotype has a handful of counts. The antigen remains unidentified. This sequence was found in an adult who was a healthcare worker with PCR-confirmed SARS-CoV-2 infection or an uninfected control (not recorded which). Sequenced: whole blood.

CDR3 bases: TGTGCCAGCAGCTTTTTTCGGGGCGACACAGATACGCAGTATTTT. Translated, it gives CASSFFRGDTDTQYF. The gene calls are TRBV5-5 and TRBJ2-3, with D possibly being TRBD1 or TRBD2 (5 bases each). Germline V gene lookup returns CDR1 SGHKS and CDR2 YYEKEE (reference sequence). The CDR3 is 15 amino acids. V was pared by 2 bases and J by 2 bases, with 12 bases between.